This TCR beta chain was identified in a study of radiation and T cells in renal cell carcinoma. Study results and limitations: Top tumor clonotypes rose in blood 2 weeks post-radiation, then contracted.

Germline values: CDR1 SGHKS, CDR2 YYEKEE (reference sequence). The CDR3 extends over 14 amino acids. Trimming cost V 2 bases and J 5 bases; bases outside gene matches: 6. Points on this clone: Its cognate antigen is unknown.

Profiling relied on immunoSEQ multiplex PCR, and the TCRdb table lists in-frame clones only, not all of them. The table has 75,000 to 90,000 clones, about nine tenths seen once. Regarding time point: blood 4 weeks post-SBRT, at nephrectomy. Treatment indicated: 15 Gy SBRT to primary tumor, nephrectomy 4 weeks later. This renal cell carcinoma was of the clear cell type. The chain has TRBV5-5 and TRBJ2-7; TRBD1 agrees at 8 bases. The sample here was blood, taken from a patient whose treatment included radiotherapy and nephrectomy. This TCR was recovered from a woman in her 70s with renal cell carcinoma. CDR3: CASSFRTGYNEQYF. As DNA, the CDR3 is TGTGCCAGCAGCTTTAGGACAGGGTATAACGAGCAGTACTTC.